Listed below are T cell receptor beta chains from one sample, sequenced in a study of T cells in Graves' hyperthyroidism and ophthalmopathy. From the multiplex PCR reads, TCRdb called clonotypes with MiXCR, one entry per CDR3 protein. In the table there are fewer than 200,000 distinct CDR3 sequences, over 15% of which are singletons. Sequencing used blood. These receptors originate from a woman between 50 and 59 years old with Graves' hyperthyroidism. Both conserved end residues are part of each CDR3. D genes are given only for firm matches. Size tells how often a clone was seen (once, few, many) or the class of an expanded clone, and some rows leave it out.

v_call	clone_size	j_call	d_call	cdr3_nt	cdr3_aa
TRBV7-2	many	TRBJ1-1	-	TGTGCCAGCAGCCCGTACACTACTGAAGCTTTCTTT	CASSPYTTEAFF
TRBV20-1	many	TRBJ2-5	-	TGCAGTGCTAGAATGCGGGACCCCCGGGAGACCCAGTACTTC	CSARMRDPRETQYF
TRBV7-9	many	TRBJ2-7	TRBD1	TGTGCCAGCAGCGGACAGGATCACGAGCAGTACTTC	CASSGQDHEQYF
TRBV5-8	few	TRBJ1-2	-	TGTGCCAGCAGCTTGGGGGCGGCGGGCACGGACTATGGCTACACCTTC	CASSLGAAGTDYGYTF
TRBV2	many	TRBJ2-7	-	TGTGCCAGCAGCGCCCGAGGGGAATCAGGCGAGCAGTACTTC	CASSARGESGEQYF
TRBV5-1	many	TRBJ1-1	TRBD1	TGCGCCAGCAGCCGACGACAGGGACCGAACACTGAAGCTTTCTTT	CASSRRQGPNTEAFF
TRBV15	many	TRBJ2-3	-	TGTGCCACCCGTATTGCGGGACCGAGCGGAGATACGCAGTATTTT	CATRIAGPSGDTQYF
TRBV15	many	TRBJ2-3	-	TGTGCCACCAGCAGAGATTACACCCAGACAGATACGCAGTATTTT	CATSRDYTQTDTQYF
TRBV12-3/TRBV12-4	-	TRBJ2-2	TRBD1	TGTGCCAGCAGTCCCGCACTGGGACAGGGCAACGCCGGGGAGCTGTTTTTT	CASSPALGQGNAGELFF
TRBV7-9	few	TRBJ2-7	-	TGTGCCAGCAGCTTAGAGTACAGGTCCACCTACGAGCAGTACTTC	CASSLEYRSTYEQYF
TRBV5-1	many	TRBJ2-2	-	TGCGCCAGCAGCTTGGGAACAGGGATGGCCGGGGAGCTGTTTTTT	CASSLGTGMAGELFF
TRBV12-5	-	TRBJ2-3	TRBD2	TGTGCTAGTGGCCTAGCGGGGACAGATACGCAGTATTTT	CASGLAGTDTQYF
TRBV6-1	many	TRBJ1-2	-	TGTGCCAGCACCGGGACACCTAACTATGGCTACACCTTC	CASTGTPNYGYTF
TRBV20-1	many	TRBJ1-5	-	TGCAGTGCTAGGGTACAGGGTCGCAATCAGCCCCAGCATTTT	CSARVQGRNQPQHF
TRBV2	-	TRBJ1-3	-	TGTGCCAGACTACAGCCATCTGGAAACACCATATATTTT	CARLQPSGNTIYF
TRBV2	many	TRBJ2-7	-	TGTGCCAGGTCGAGGGGGAAAACCTACGAGCAGTACTTC	CARSRGKTYEQYF
TRBV29-1	many	TRBJ2-7	TRBD1	TGCAGCGAAGGACAGGGGATTAATATCTACGAGCAGTACTTC	CSEGQGINIYEQYF
TRBV6-8	few	TRBJ2-7	-	TGCGCCAGCAGCCAAGTTGTGACCTCCTACGAGCAGTACTTC	CASSQVVTSYEQYF
TRBV7-9	once	TRBJ2-7	TRBD2	TGTGCCAGCAGGCCAGCAGGGACTAGCGGGGGTGCCGAGCAGTACTTC	CASRPAGTSGGAEQYF
TRBV18	many	TRBJ1-2	-	TGTGCCAGCTCACCACCGGCGCAGACTTATGGCTACACCTTC	CASSPPAQTYGYTF
TRBV5-1	many	TRBJ2-1	-	TGCGCCAGCAGCGGCCGATACGGACTGGTGGGCAATGAGCAGTTCTTC	CASSGRYGLVGNEQFF
TRBV28	-	TRBJ1-3	-	TGTGCCAGCAGTTTAGCGGGATTCTCTGGAAACACCATATATTTT	CASSLAGFSGNTIYF
TRBV10-2	many	TRBJ2-3	TRBD2	TGCGCCAGCAGCCCCCCCCGGGAGGCTAGCGGGGGGCAGAGGACGCAGTATTTT	CASSPPREASGGQRTQYF
TRBV20-1	-	TRBJ2-1	-	TGCAGCGTGACCCCGGGACTGGAGCAGTTCTTC	CSVTPGLEQFF
TRBV5-5	-	TRBJ2-7	-	TGTGCCAGCAGCTTGGAGGTTGTCGGGTACGAGCAGTACTTC	CASSLEVVGYEQYF
TRBV6-4	-	TRBJ1-5	-	TGTGCCAGCAGACTTACCGTTACTCAGCCCCAGCATTTT	CASRLTVTQPQHF
TRBV7-2	many	TRBJ1-1	-	TGTGCCAGCAGCTTATCAGGGACCACTGAAGCTTTCTTT	CASSLSGTTEAFF
TRBV7-9	many	TRBJ1-5	TRBD1	TGTGCCAGCAGCCGGACAGGGCATCAGCCCCAGCATTTT	CASSRTGHQPQHF
TRBV5-6	few	TRBJ1-1	-	TGTGCCAGCAGCTCTTGGGATAACACTGAAGCTTTCTTT	CASSSWDNTEAFF
TRBV6-1	many	TRBJ2-6	-	TGTGCCAGCCTTAGGGAGGTCTCTGGGGCCAACGTCCTGACTTTC	CASLREVSGANVLTF
TRBV11-2	many	TRBJ1-1	TRBD1	TGTGCCAGCAGCTTAGCGGGACAGTATATCGACACTGAAGCTTTCTTT	CASSLAGQYIDTEAFF
TRBV11-2	-	TRBJ2-2	TRBD2	TGTGCCAGCAGCCGAAGCGCGGGAGTGGGTACCGGGGAGCTGTTTTTT	CASSRSAGVGTGELFF
TRBV11-2	many	TRBJ2-7	TRBD2	TGTGCCAGCAGCGACCCGGGACTAGTCTACGAGCAGTACTTC	CASSDPGLVYEQYF